This T cell receptor beta chain was recorded in a study of patients and donors after allogeneic stem cell transplantation. This clonotype was seen more than once but under ten times. TCRdb fed the RT-PCR reads into MiXCR, producing one record per CDR3 protein. There are 900,000 to 1,000,000 distinct CDR3 sequences in the sample; roughly 18% occur only once, and around 6% lies in the top ten. This clonotype was obtained from a human donor who was either an allogeneic HSCT recipient or a stem cell or donor lymphocyte infusion donor (not recorded which). It is not recorded whose cells these are; they may come from a transplant donor. Input material: blood, either unsorted or a sorted T cell fraction (not recorded which).

CDR3 amino acids: CSAHGTKGDTQYF. The CDR3 DNA is TGCAGTGCCCATGGGACTAAAGGGGATACGCAGTATTTT. This rearrangement joins TRBV20-1 to TRBJ2-3, with 7 bases that match TRBD2. Germline V lookup: CDR1 DFQATT, CDR2 SNEGSKA (reference sequence). Trimming cost V 6 bases and J 6 bases; bases outside gene matches: 9. This CDR3 is 13 amino acids long.